This TCR beta chain was identified during a study of shared clonotypes between healthy human individuals. About this clone: Its antigen is not known.

Points from the study as a whole: Deeper or shallower sequencing was expected to change how clonotypes are shared among donors. All-four-donor shared clonotypes had higher generation probabilities than non-shared clonotypes did. The authors sampled blood alone, and tissue repertoires likely differ.

Original data processing: Sequence data from immunoSEQ were junction-only and lacked quality scores; consequently, filtering differed. Sequenced by immunoSEQ multiplex PCR; TCRdb stores in-frame clones only, minus some. From that table come the V and J calls and clone size; the DNA was used to work out D and trimming. This table has 190,000 or so clones, approximately 61% appearing once. Material: memory CD4+ T cells sorted from blood. As to subset: CD45RA-negative fraction. The receptor comes from a man in his thirties or forties in good health.

The chain's CDR3 is CASSDPPYGYTF. The CDR3 region has the DNA TGTGCCAGCAGTGACCCCCCCTATGGCTACACCTTC. The gene calls are TRBV6-6 and TRBJ1-2; D gene uncertain. V shed 5 bases and J shed 4 bases, with 8 bases lying between them. Germline lookup yields CDR1 MNHNY and CDR2 SVGAGI (reference sequence). The CDR3 runs to 12 residues.